The rows below give T cell receptor beta chains drawn from one sample of a study of cytomegalovirus exposure and HLA in healthy donors. The data were produced by immunoSEQ multiplex PCR, yet TCRdb's version contains in-frame clones alone and is incomplete. The sample has roughly 200,000 clones, roughly 85% seen once. The specimen sequenced was PBMCs. These receptors were taken from a woman in her thirties or forties in good health and CMV-seronegative. The conserved cysteine and the conserved F or W are not part of the CDR3 here.

len,j_gene,v_gene,CDR3aa
13,TRBJ2-2,TRBV30,AWINRDRITGELF
11,TRBJ2-7,TRBV5-1,ASSTGEFYEQY
13,TRBJ2-7,TRBV18,ASSPPFREQGVQY
15,TRBJ2-1,TRBV7-8,ASSLGLAGGPYNEQF
13,TRBJ2-2,TRBV7-2,ASSPWTVHGGELF
12,TRBJ2-7,TRBV5-7,ASSKQRVSYEQY
10,TRBJ2-7,TRBV29-1,SVASQGDEQY
14,TRBJ2-2,TRBV7-9,ASSPSGGVGIGELF
13,TRBJ1-1,TRBV5-1,ASSTRQGGYTEAF
10,TRBJ2-7,TRBV28,ASSFIGYEQY
10,TRBJ1-5,TRBV15,ATSKGVEAQH
13,TRBJ2-1,TRBV5-1,ASSLARTIDNEQF
13,TRBJ1-1,TRBV11-1,ASSFGTGGITEAF
12,TRBJ2-3,TRBV5-1,ASSGGGSTDTQY
13,TRBJ2-7,TRBV7-2,ASSFLGQPIYEQY
18,TRBJ1-5,TRBV5-1,ASSLEGAYTDRASNQPQH
12,TRBJ2-2,TRBV28,ASRSTGVTGELF
12,TRBJ1-1,TRBV19,ASRVQGMNTEAF
11,TRBJ1-5,TRBV30,ACEGQGNQPQH
14,TRBJ2-1,TRBV21-1,ASKTPLRGGYNEQF
9,TRBJ2-5,TRBV20-1,SYYALETQY
9,TRBJ1-2,TRBV20-1,SAREGEGYT
12,TRBJ2-7,TRBV5-1,ASSSDIGSYEQY
10,TRBJ1-2,TRBV28,ASSLLSRSYT
12,TRBJ2-2,TRBV5-4,ASSRFSGTGELF
13,TRBJ2-1,TRBV5-1,ASSPRQGPNNEQF
15,TRBJ2-6,TRBV11-3,ASSPPPRLGGANVLT
13,TRBJ1-5,TRBV6-1,AIRWERYSNQPQH
11,TRBJ2-5,TRBV28,ASSLWTGVTQY
12,TRBJ2-5,TRBV27,ASRRPGLEREQY
14,TRBJ2-7,TRBV19,ASSSQPGQGAHEQY
16,TRBJ2-3,TRBV6-1,ASSEVAGGLFVAYTQY
11,TRBJ1-1,TRBV30,AWGRSYSLEAF
14,TRBJ2-1,TRBV9,ASSPWTSGAHNEQF
9,TRBJ1-2,TRBV28,ATHGGFGYT
14,TRBJ2-3,TRBV27,ASSLLPGRGTDTQY
13,TRBJ1-1,TRBV19,ASSSLGWGQGEAF
14,TRBJ2-5,TRBV7-2,ASSLGLALGGETQY
12,TRBJ2-2,TRBV6-1,ASQTGTNTGELF
14,TRBJ2-3,TRBV15,ATSPLAGGGTDTQY
11,TRBJ2-2,TRBV19,ASPVPNTGELF
13,TRBJ2-2,TRBV6-5,ASRQDRGGTGELF
11,TRBJ1-5,TRBV19,ASSIGRNQPQH
11,TRBJ2-1,TRBV10-1,ASSDSRSSEQF
15,TRBJ2-6,TRBV28,ASRKGGGSSGANVLT
10,TRBJ2-7,TRBV29-1,SGEGYGHEQY